This TCR beta chain is from a study of T cells in Graves' hyperthyroidism and ophthalmopathy. This CDR3 comprises 18 residues. TCR beta CDR3 regions were amplified from RNA transcripts. Using the HTBI primer set, a first-round RT-PCR was run on the TCR CDR3. Each CDR3 protein is one row after TCRdb ran MiXCR on the multiplex PCR reads. The sample contains fewer than 600,000 distinct CDR3 sequences, about 14% of which appear only once. Comment on this clonotype: A clone one base away is much larger, so this may be a read error.

The study excluded patients with uncontrolled infection, other autoimmune disease, pregnancy or lactation. The source is a woman aged 40 to 49 with Graves' hyperthyroidism. Input material: blood. V usage is TRBV12-3 or TRBV12-4 and J usage is TRBJ2-1; 8 nucleotides line up with TRBD2. The CDR3 sequence: CASSLALFSSGRDNEQLF. CDR3 DNA sequence: TGTGCCAGCAGTTTAGCGCTGTTTTCCAGCGGGAGAGACAATGAGCAGCTCTTC.